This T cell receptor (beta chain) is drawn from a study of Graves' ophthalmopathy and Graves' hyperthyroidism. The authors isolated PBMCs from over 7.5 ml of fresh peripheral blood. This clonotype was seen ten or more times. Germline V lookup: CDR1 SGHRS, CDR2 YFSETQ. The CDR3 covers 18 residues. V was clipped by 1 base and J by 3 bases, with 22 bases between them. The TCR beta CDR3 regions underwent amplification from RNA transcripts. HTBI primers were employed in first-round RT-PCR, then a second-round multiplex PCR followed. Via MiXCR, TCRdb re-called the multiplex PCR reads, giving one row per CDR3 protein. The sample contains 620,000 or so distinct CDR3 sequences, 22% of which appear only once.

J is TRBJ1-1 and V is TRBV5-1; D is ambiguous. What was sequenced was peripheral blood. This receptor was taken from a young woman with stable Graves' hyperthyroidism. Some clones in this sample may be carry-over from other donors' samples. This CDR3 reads CASSLNPAGALSYTEAFF. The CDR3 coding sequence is TGCGCCAGCAGCTTGAACCCGGCAGGCGCCCTAAGCTACACTGAAGCTTTCTTT.